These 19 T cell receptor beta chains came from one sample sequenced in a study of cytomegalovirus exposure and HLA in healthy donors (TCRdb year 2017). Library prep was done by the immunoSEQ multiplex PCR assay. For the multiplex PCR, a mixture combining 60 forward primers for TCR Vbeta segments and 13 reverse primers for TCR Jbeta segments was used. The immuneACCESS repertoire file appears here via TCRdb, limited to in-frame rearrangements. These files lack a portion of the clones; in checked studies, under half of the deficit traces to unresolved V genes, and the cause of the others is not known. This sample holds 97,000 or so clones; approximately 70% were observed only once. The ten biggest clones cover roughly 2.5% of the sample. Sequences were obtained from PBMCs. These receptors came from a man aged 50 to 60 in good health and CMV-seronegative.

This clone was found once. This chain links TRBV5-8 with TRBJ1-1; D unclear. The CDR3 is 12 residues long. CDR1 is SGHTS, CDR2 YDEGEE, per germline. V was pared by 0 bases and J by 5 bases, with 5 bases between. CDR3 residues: CASSLVRTEAFF. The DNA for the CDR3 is TGTGCCAGCAGCTTGGTTCGGACTGAAGCTTTCTTT.

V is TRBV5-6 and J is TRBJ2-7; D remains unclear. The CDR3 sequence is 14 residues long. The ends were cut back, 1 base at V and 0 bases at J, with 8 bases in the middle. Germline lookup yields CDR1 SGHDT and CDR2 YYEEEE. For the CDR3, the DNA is TGTGCCAGCAGCTTGTTTAGCCTCTCCTACGAGCAGTACTTC. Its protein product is CASSLFSLSYEQYF.

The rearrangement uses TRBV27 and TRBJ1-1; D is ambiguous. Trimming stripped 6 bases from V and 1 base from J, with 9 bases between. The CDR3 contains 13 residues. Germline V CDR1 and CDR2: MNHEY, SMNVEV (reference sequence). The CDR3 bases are TGTGCCAGCAGCCTCGGAGCGAACACTGAAGCTTTCTTT. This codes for CASSLGANTEAFF.

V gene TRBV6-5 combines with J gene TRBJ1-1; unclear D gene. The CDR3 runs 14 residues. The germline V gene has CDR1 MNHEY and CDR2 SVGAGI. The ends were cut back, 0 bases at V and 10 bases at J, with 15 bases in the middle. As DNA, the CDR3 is TGTGCCAGCAGTTACTCGGGAACCGGGGATCTAGCTTTCTTT. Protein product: CASSYSGTGDLAFF.

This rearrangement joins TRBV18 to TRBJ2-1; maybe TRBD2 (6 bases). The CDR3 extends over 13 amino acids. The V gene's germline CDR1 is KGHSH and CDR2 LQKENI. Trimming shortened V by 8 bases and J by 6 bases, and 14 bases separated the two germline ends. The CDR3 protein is CASSGSSVNEQFF. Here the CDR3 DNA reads TGTGCCAGCAGCGGGTCGAGCGTCAATGAGCAGTTCTTC.

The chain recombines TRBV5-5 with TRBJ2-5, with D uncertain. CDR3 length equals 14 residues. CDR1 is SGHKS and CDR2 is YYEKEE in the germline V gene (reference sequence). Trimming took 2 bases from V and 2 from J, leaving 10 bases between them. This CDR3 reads CASSFLTTQETQYF. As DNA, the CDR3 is TGTGCCAGCAGCTTCTTAACTACGCAAGAGACCCAGTACTTC.

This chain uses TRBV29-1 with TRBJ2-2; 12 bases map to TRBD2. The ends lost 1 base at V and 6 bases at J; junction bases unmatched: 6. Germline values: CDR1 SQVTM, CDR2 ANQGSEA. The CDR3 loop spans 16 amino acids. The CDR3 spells CSVEVLAGGRAGELFF. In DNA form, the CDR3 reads TGCAGCGTTGAAGTCCTAGCGGGAGGGCGGGCCGGGGAGCTGTTTTTT.

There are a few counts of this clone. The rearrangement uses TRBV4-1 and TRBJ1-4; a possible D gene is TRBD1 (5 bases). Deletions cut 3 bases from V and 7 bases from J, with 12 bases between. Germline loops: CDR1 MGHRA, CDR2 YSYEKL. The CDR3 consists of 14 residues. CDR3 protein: CASSHLGGGEKLFF. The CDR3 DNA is TGCGCCAGCAGCCACTTGGGGGGTGGTGAAAAACTGTTTTTT.

This chain's CDR3 is CASSLTGQPNTEAFF. As DNA, the CDR3 is TGTGCCAGCAGCTTAACGGGACAGCCGAACACTGAAGCTTTCTTT. The chain employs TRBV7-3 and TRBJ1-1, with 7 bases fitting TRBD1. Losses at the gene ends were 0 bases for V and 1 base for J; bases not matched to a gene: 2. Germline CDR1 reads SGHTA; CDR2 reads FQGTGA. The CDR3 totals 15 residues.

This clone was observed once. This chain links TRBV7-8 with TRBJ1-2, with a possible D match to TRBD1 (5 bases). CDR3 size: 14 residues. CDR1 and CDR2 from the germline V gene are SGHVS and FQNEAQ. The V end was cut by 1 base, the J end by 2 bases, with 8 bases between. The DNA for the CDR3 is TGTGCCAGCAGCTTAGAGGCAGGGAACTATGGCTACACCTTC. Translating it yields CASSLEAGNYGYTF.

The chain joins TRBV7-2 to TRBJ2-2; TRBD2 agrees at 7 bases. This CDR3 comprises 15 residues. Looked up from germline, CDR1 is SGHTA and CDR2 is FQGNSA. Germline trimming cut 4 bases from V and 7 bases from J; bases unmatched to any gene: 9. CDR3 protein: CASSSVGLVGGELFF. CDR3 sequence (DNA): TGTGCCAGCAGCTCGGTAGGACTAGTCGGCGGGGAGCTGTTTTTT.

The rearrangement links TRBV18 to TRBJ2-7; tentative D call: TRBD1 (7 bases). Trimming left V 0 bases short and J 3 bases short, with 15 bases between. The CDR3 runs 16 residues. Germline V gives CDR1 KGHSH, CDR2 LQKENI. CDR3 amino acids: CASSPPLSGGGYEQYF. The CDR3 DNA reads TGTGCCAGCTCACCACCTCTTTCAGGGGGAGGCTACGAGCAGTACTTC. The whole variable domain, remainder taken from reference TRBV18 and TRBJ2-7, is NAGVMQNPRHLVRRRGQEARLRCSPMKGHSHVYWYRQLPEEGLKFMVYLQKENIIDESGMPKERFSAEFPKEGPSILRIQQVVRGDSAAYFCASSPPLSGGGYEQYFGPGTRLTVT.

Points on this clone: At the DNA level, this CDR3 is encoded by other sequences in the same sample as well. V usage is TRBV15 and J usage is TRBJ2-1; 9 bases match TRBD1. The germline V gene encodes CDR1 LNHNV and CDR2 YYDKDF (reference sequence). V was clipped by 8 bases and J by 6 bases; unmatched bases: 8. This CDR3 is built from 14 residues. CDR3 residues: CATAGTGRPNEQFF. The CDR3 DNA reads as TGTGCCACCGCCGGGACAGGGAGGCCCAATGAGCAGTTCTTC. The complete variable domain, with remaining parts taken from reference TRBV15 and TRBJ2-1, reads DAMVIQNPRYQVTQFGKPVTLSCSQTLNHNVMYWYQQKSSQAPKLLFHYYDKDFNNEADTPDNFQSRRPNTSFCFLDIRSPGLGDTAMYLCATAGTGRPNEQFFGPGTRLTVL.

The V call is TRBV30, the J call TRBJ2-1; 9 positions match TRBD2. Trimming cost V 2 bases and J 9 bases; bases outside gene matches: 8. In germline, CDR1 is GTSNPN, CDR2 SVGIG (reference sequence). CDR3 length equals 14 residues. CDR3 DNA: TGTGCCTGGAGTCTCGCGGGAGGGCCGGGTGAGCAGTTCTTC. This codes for CAWSLAGGPGEQFF.

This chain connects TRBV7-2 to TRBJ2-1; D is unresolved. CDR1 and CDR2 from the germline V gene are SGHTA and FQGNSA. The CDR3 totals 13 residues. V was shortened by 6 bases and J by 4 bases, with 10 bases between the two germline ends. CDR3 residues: CASSSYLYNEQFF. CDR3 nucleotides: TGTGCCAGCAGTTCTTATCTGTACAATGAGCAGTTCTTC. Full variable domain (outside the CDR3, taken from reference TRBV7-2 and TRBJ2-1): GAGVSQSPSNKVTEKGKDVELRCDPISGHTALYWYRQSLGQGLEFLIYFQGNSAPDKSGLPSDRFSAERTGGSVSTLTIQRTQQEDSAVYLCASSSYLYNEQFFGPGTRLTVL.

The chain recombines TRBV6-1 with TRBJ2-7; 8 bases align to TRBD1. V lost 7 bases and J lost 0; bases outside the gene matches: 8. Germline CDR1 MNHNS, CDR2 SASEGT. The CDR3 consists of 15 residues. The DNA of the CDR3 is TGTGCCAGCAAATTAAGACAGGGGCCCTCCTACGAGCAGTACTTC. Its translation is CASKLRQGPSYEQYF.

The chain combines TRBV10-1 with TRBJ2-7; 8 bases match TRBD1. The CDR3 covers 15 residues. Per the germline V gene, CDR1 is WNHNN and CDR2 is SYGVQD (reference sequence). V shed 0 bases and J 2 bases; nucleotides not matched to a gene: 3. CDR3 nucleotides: TGCGCCAGCAGTGAGTCGGGGACAGGAACCTACGAGCAGTACTTC. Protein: CASSESGTGTYEQYF.

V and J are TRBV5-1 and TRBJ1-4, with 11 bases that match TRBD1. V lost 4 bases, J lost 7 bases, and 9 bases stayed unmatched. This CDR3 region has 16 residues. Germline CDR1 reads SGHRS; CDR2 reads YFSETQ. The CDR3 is CASSGPGQGVLEKLFF. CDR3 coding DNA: TGCGCCAGCAGCGGCCCGGGACAGGGGGTACTTGAAAAACTGTTTTTT. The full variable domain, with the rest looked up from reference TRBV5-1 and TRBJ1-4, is KAGVTQTPRYLIKTRGQQVTLSCSPISGHRSVSWYQQTPGQGLQFLFEYFSETQRNKGNFPGRFSGRQFSNSRSEMNVSTLELGDSALYLCASSGPGQGVLEKLFFGSGTQLSVL.

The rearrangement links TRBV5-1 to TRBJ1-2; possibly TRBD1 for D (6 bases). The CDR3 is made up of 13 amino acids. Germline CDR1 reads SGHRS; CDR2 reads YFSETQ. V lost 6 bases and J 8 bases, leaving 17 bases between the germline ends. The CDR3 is CASTSDSLKGYTF. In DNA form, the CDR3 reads TGCGCCAGCACCTCGGACAGCCTCAAAGGCTACACCTTC.